Below are 2 T cell receptor beta chains sequenced from a single sample in a study of Graves' ophthalmopathy and Graves' hyperthyroidism. RNA transcripts provided the template for amplifying TCR beta CDR3 regions. A first-round RT-PCR used HTBI primers, followed by a second-round multiplex PCR. MiXCR, applied by TCRdb to the multiplex PCR reads, yields one record per CDR3 protein. The repertoire includes some 170,000 distinct CDR3 sequences, roughly 36% of them detected once, and about 9.5% sits in the top ten. Sequenced material: peripheral blood. All receptors come from a young man with Graves' ophthalmopathy.

The rearrangement joins TRBV6-1 to TRBJ1-2; unclear D gene. The CDR3 is made up of 13 amino acids. V was shortened by 7 bases and J by 2 bases, with 11 bases between the two germline ends. CDR1 is MNHNS, CDR2 SASEGT, per germline. CDR3 bases: TGTGCCAGCATCGCCACGGCAAACTATGGCTACACCTTC. Amino acids: CASIATANYGYTF.

This clonotype was seen many times. This chain uses TRBV6-1 with TRBJ2-2, with 12 bases aligning to TRBD2. With V trimmed by 7 bases and J by 7 bases, 7 bases remained unmatched. CDR3 length: 15 amino acids. Germline V gene data show CDR1 as MNHNS and CDR2 as SASEGT. The CDR3 DNA reads TGTGCCAGCAAAGGACTAGCGGGATCCTTCGGGGAGCTGTTTTTT. Translating it yields CASKGLAGSFGELFF.